This TCR beta chain stems from a study of tumor-infiltrating lymphocytes in localized non-small cell lung cancer. Study results and limitations: Tumor T-cell fraction from TCR sequencing was not associated with recurrence-free survival (p = 0.61).

Points on this clone: Its target is unknown.

V was pared by 1 base and J by 1 base, with 11 bases between. The CDR3 length is 16 residues. Per germline, CDR1 SEHNR and CDR2 FQNEAQ (reference sequence). Clones were read by immunoSEQ multiplex PCR, and TCRdb kept only the in-frame ones, dropping some. The table records 8,500 to 13,000 clones, roughly 60% of them present only once. The J gene is TRBJ1-3, the V gene TRBV7-9; D possibly corresponds to TRBD1 (5 bases). This clonotype was obtained from a human donor with non-small cell lung cancer. Material: lung tumor tissue. The CDR3 region is CASSLGWGESGNTIYF. DNA of the CDR3: TGTGCCAGCAGCTTAGGTTGGGGCGAATCTGGAAACACCATATATTTT.